The 29 T cell receptor beta chains below all came from one sample that was sequenced in a study of OX40 agonist ivuxolimab in advanced cancers. Profiling relied on immunoSEQ multiplex PCR, and the TCRdb table lists in-frame clones only, not all of them. The profile covers about 83,000 clones, with less than 90% appearing a single time and more than 0.6% taken by the ten largest. Material: CD4+ or CD8+ T cells sorted from blood, obtained in a trial of the OX40 agonist ivuxolimab. Source of these receptors: an adult with an advanced solid tumor such as melanoma, head and neck, liver or kidney cancer.

This chain joins TRBV7-8 and TRBJ2-3; 14 bases line up with TRBD2. The germline V gene has CDR1 SGHVS and CDR2 FQNEAQ. With V trimmed by 4 bases and J by 9 bases, 12 bases remained unmatched. The CDR3 contains 17 residues. CDR3 residues: CASSSNSGLAGGQTQYF. CDR3 nucleotides: TGTGCCAGCAGCTCGAATTCTGGACTAGCGGGGGGTCAGACGCAGTATTTT.

The chain combines TRBV6-5 with TRBJ1-6; no firm D call. V was pared by 6 bases and J by 7 bases, with 10 bases between. Germline V gene sequence: CDR1 MNHEY, CDR2 SVGAGI. This CDR3 has 13 amino acids. The CDR3 loop is CASSQSWNSPLHF. CDR3 DNA sequence: TGTGCCAGCAGCCAATCCTGGAATTCACCCCTCCACTTT.

The chain is built from TRBV5-5 and TRBJ1-2; D remains unclear. Deletions cut 0 bases from V and 4 bases from J, with 10 bases between. This CDR3 has 14 amino acids. Germline V CDR1 and CDR2: SGHKS, YYEKEE (reference sequence). The CDR3 nucleotides are TGTGCCAGCAGCTTGGGTATCGGCCCCTATGGCTACACCTTC. Residues: CASSLGIGPYGYTF. Supplemented by reference TRBV5-5 and TRBJ1-2, the full variable domain reads DAGVTQSPTHLIKTRGQQVTLRCSPISGHKSVSWYQQVLGQGPQFIFQYYEKEERGRGNFPDRFSARQFPNYSSELNVNALLLGDSALYLCASSLGIGPYGYTFGSGTRLTVV.

The chain carries TRBV10-2 and TRBJ1-2, with D unclear. This CDR3 has 13 amino acids. The V end lost 8 bases, the J end lost 6 bases, and 16 bases lay between the germline ends. CDR1 is WSHSY and CDR2 is SAAADI in the germline V gene. CDR3 region: CASVGQAGNGYTF. The CDR3 nucleotides are TGCGCCAGCGTTGGGCAGGCTGGAAATGGCTACACCTTC.

This rearrangement joins TRBV11-2 to TRBJ1-2; D not certain. There are 15 residues in the CDR3. Germline values: CDR1 SGHAT, CDR2 FQNNGV. Trimming removed 5 bases from V and 5 bases from J, with 18 bases in between. The CDR3 loop reads CASSPSNSWPYGYTF. The CDR3 nucleotides read TGTGCCAGCAGCCCCTCCAATTCATGGCCATATGGCTACACCTTC.

This clone has only one observation. The chain couples TRBV5-1 to TRBJ1-3, with D maybe TRBD1 (5 bases). The CDR3 contains 15 residues. Germline V gene sequence: CDR1 SGHRS, CDR2 YFSETQ. Deletions cut 2 bases from V and 0 bases from J, with 9 bases between. As DNA, the CDR3 is TGCGCCAGCAGCTTTATAGGGGCCTCTGGAAACACCATATATTTT. It encodes CASSFIGASGNTIYF.

The chain carries TRBV27 and TRBJ1-3; 12 nucleotides line up with TRBD1. CDR3 length: 15 amino acids. CDR1 and CDR2 (germline): MNHEY, SMNVEV (reference sequence). V lost 9 bases to trimming and J lost 4 bases; unmatched junction nucleotides: 7. CDR3 in DNA: TGTGCCAGTTCGGGGGACAGGGGGCTCGGAAACACCATATATTTT. Residues: CASSGDRGLGNTIYF.

Only a few counts were recorded for this clone. The genes are TRBV5-4 and TRBJ2-4; 7 nucleotides agree with TRBD1. CDR1 SGHNT and CDR2 YYREEE come from the germline V gene (reference sequence). The V gene end was trimmed by 3 bases and the J gene end by 7 bases; junction bases not matched to a gene: 7. CDR3 size: 14 residues. CDR3 DNA: TGTGCCAGCAGCTCGTCACGACAGGGTAACATTCAGTACTTC. It encodes CASSSSRQGNIQYF. The entire variable domain, with the rest obtained from reference TRBV5-4 and TRBJ2-4, is as follows: ETGVTQSPTHLIKTRGQQVTLRCSSQSGHNTVSWYQQALGQGPQFIFQYYREEENGRGNFPPRFSGLQFPNYSSELNVNALELDDSALYLCASSSSRQGNIQYFGAGTRLSVL.

The count of this clone is one. This chain joins TRBV6-1 and TRBJ1-1; 8 nucleotides match TRBD1. Germline V gene data show CDR1 as MNHNS and CDR2 as SASEGT. The CDR3 is made up of 14 amino acids. Trimming took 3 bases from V and 11 from J; bases not matched to a gene: 11. As DNA, the CDR3 is TGTGCCAGCAGTGATTTTGGACAGGGCGGGAGGGCTTTCTTT. Its protein product is CASSDFGQGGRAFF.

There are a few counts of this clone. V is TRBV5-1 and J is TRBJ2-5; 13 nucleotides align to TRBD2. There are 16 residues in the CDR3. The trim removed 3 bases at V and 2 bases at J, leaving 4 bases unmatched. Germline assignment: CDR1 SGHRS and CDR2 YFSETQ. CDR3 sequence reads: CASSSQLAGGQETQYF. CDR3 in DNA: TGCGCCAGCAGCTCACAACTAGCGGGGGGGCAAGAGACCCAGTACTTC.

This sequence joins TRBV18 and TRBJ1-2; perhaps TRBD1 as D (5 bases). V was cut by 5 bases and J by 8 bases, with 15 bases left in between. The CDR3 sequence is 13 residues long. Germline CDR1 reads KGHSH; CDR2 reads LQKENI. CDR3 DNA sequence: TGTGCCAGCTCATCGGGGCCTAGGAGCGGCTACACCTTC. Translating gives CASSSGPRSGYTF.

The chain uses TRBV5-6 and TRBJ1-4, with TRBD1 as a possible D gene (6 bases). This CDR3 is 12 amino acids long. Germline-derived CDR1 and CDR2 are SGHDT and YYEEEE. V was shortened by 2 bases and J by 9 bases, with 8 bases between the two germline ends. The CDR3 sequence is CASSFGTKKLFF. The CDR3 coding sequence is TGTGCCAGCAGCTTCGGGACAAAAAAACTGTTTTTT.

The chain uses TRBV19 and TRBJ2-2; 7 positions match TRBD2. V gave up 8 bases and J gave up 0 bases; unmatched junction bases: 3. The germline gives CDR1 LNHDA, CDR2 SQIVND (reference sequence). CDR3 length: 14 residues. CDR3 region: CASATSANTGELFF. CDR3 in DNA: TGTGCCAGTGCAACTAGCGCGAACACCGGGGAGCTGTTTTTT.

The chain uses TRBV5-1 and TRBJ1-5; TRBD1 matches at 11 bases. Per the germline V gene, CDR1 is SGHRS and CDR2 is YFSETQ. The CDR3 spans 20 residues. V shed 0 bases and J 1 base; nucleotides not matched to a gene: 12. CDR3 sequence: CASSLGTGGPLGSSNQPQHF. For the CDR3, the DNA is TGCGCCAGCAGCTTGGGGACAGGGGGCCCCCTGGGGTCGAGCAATCAGCCCCAGCATTTT.

The chain recombines TRBV2 with TRBJ1-3; D unresolved. Germline CDR1 is SNHLY and CDR2 is FYNNEI. Trimming stripped 8 bases from V and 0 bases from J, with 17 bases between. CDR3 length: 16 residues. The CDR3 sequence: CASSPSGPRSGNTIYF. DNA for the CDR3: TGTGCCAGCTCTCCTTCCGGGCCCCGCTCTGGAAACACCATATATTTT.

V gene TRBV10-3 combines with J gene TRBJ2-7; 7 bases fit TRBD1. V was pared by 4 bases and J by 3 bases, with 0 bases of the junction left unmatched. The CDR3 is made up of 12 amino acids. Per the germline V gene, CDR1 is ENHRY and CDR2 is SYGVKD. CDR3 loop: CAISGDSYEQYF. In DNA, the CDR3 is TGTGCCATCAGTGGGGACAGCTACGAGCAGTACTTC.

The chain is built from TRBV29-1 and TRBJ2-3, with 12 bases identical to TRBD2. Germline V lookup: CDR1 SQVTM, CDR2 ANQGSEA. Trimming cost V 6 bases and J 2 bases; bases outside gene matches: 6. The CDR3 is 15 residues long. The CDR3 protein is CSVRLAGASTDTQYF. CDR3 in DNA: TGCAGCGTCCGACTAGCGGGGGCCTCCACAGATACGCAGTATTTT.

The V call is TRBV2, the J call TRBJ1-1; D is unclear. The V end lost 6 bases, the J end lost 6 bases, and 8 bases lay between the germline ends. CDR1 SNHLY and CDR2 FYNNEI come from the germline V gene. The length of the CDR3 is 11 residues. The CDR3 DNA sequence: TGTGCCAGCAGCCCTAAAGCTGAAGCTTTCTTT. This codes for CASSPKAEAFF.

V usage is TRBV7-2 and J usage is TRBJ1-2; D may be TRBD1 (6 bases). The CDR3 covers 14 residues. Germline V gives CDR1 SGHTA, CDR2 FQGNSA. The ends were cut back, 5 bases at V and 6 bases at J, with 16 bases in the middle. As DNA, the CDR3 is TGTGCCAGCAGCCAACGGACAGTACCAGATGGCTACACCTTC. Encoded protein: CASSQRTVPDGYTF. The entire variable domain, with the rest obtained from reference TRBV7-2 and TRBJ1-2, is as follows: GAGVSQSPSNKVTEKGKDVELRCDPISGHTALYWYRQSLGQGLEFLIYFQGNSAPDKSGLPSDRFSAERTGGSVSTLTIQRTQQEDSAVYLCASSQRTVPDGYTFGSGTRLTVV.

V is TRBV4-3 and J is TRBJ2-7; tentatively, D is TRBD2 (6 bases). Trimming removed 0 bases at V and 6 bases at J, with 15 bases between. The CDR3 is 15 residues long. Germline values: CDR1 LGHNA, CDR2 YSLEER. The CDR3 reads CASSQDLYQGGEQYF. The CDR3 nucleotides read TGCGCCAGCAGCCAAGATTTATATCAGGGAGGCGAGCAGTACTTC.

The chain recombines TRBV7-3 with TRBJ1-4; possible D gene TRBD1, 6 bases. V lost 5 bases and J 4 bases, leaving 8 bases between the germline ends. The CDR3 is made up of 13 amino acids. Germline V CDR1 and CDR2: SGHTA, FQGTGA. CDR3 nucleotide sequence: TGTGCCAGCAGCGTAGGGGGTAATGAAAAACTGTTTTTT. As protein: CASSVGGNEKLFF.

Only a few counts were recorded for this clone. Other DNA sequences from this sample encode an identical CDR3 as well. This rearrangement joins TRBV7-9 to TRBJ1-4; TRBD1 agrees at 10 bases. Germline CDR1 reads SEHNR; CDR2 reads FQNEAQ (reference sequence). Germline trimming cut 3 bases from V and 6 bases from J; bases unmatched to any gene: 1. The CDR3 is 14 amino acids. CDR3: CASSLGTGDEKLFF. CDR3 coding DNA: TGTGCCAGCAGCTTGGGGACAGGGGATGAAAAACTGTTTTTT.

The chain has TRBV9 and TRBJ2-7; 7 positions agree with TRBD1. Germline-derived CDR1 and CDR2 are SGDLS and YYNGEE. This CDR3 contains 16 residues. After removal of 0 bases from V and 1 base from J, the junction contained 7 bases not matched to a gene. This CDR3 is CASSVGGSGGSYEQYF. The DNA of the CDR3 is TGTGCCAGCAGCGTAGGTGGGTCAGGGGGATCCTACGAGCAGTACTTC.

A few counts support this clone. This chain joins TRBV30 and TRBJ1-5; no firm D call. The length of the CDR3 is 15 residues. The V end lost 0 bases, the J end lost 1 base, and 10 bases lay between the germline ends. CDR1 and CDR2 from the germline V gene are GTSNPN and SVGIG (reference sequence). The CDR3 DNA reads TGTGCCTGGAGTGTAGGTACGTCAAGCAATCAGCCCCAGCATTTT. It specifies CAWSVGTSSNQPQHF.

This chain links TRBV18 with TRBJ2-3, with D maybe TRBD1 (6 bases). The CDR3 is 15 residues long. V lost 5 bases and J lost 4, with 16 bases in between. CDR1 and CDR2 from the germline V gene are KGHSH and LQKENI. CDR3 in amino acids: CASSNPWGRADTQYF. The CDR3 bases are TGTGCCAGCTCAAATCCTTGGGGGCGCGCAGATACGCAGTATTTT.

This rearrangement joins TRBV7-2 to TRBJ1-1; D uncertain. Germline V gives CDR1 SGHTA, CDR2 FQGNSA. The CDR3 sequence is 12 residues long. Trimming cost V 2 bases and J 5 bases, with 6 bases left between them. CDR3 DNA sequence: TGTGCCAGCAGCTTAAGTATAACTGAAGCTTTCTTT. Translation gives CASSLSITEAFF.

This rearrangement joins TRBV7-2 to TRBJ2-3; 8 nucleotides line up with TRBD2. Germline assignment: CDR1 SGHTA and CDR2 FQGNSA. After removal of 0 bases from V and 4 bases from J, the junction contained 9 bases not matched to a gene. The CDR3 has 17 amino acids. The CDR3 region is CASSLAYSGVQADTQYF. DNA for the CDR3: TGTGCCAGCAGCTTAGCTTATAGCGGGGTACAGGCAGATACGCAGTATTTT.

The chain's CDR3 is CASSEFTEAFF. CDR3 bases: TGTGCCAGCAGCGAGTTCACTGAAGCTTTCTTT. The V gene is TRBV11-2, the J gene TRBJ1-1; D gene ambiguous. Germline CDR1 and CDR2: SGHAT and FQNNGV. This CDR3 contains 11 residues. Trimming removed 5 bases from V and 4 bases from J, with 5 bases in between.

Points on this clone: The sample contains more than one DNA sequence encoding this CDR3. The rearrangement joins TRBV18 to TRBJ2-7; D gene ambiguous. This CDR3 comprises 14 residues. The germline V and J ends were trimmed by 0 bases and 2 bases, with 8 bases remaining between them. Per germline, CDR1 KGHSH and CDR2 LQKENI. This chain's CDR3 is CASSPPADPYEQYF. The CDR3 bases are TGTGCCAGCTCACCACCGGCTGATCCCTACGAGCAGTACTTC.